This TCR beta chain was captured in a study of blood T cell repertoires in COVID-19. Study background: From the United States, Italy and Spain came samples of acute and convalescent COVID-19. PBMCs, B-cell-depleted T cells, or T cells provided the cDNA or gDNA that made up the material.

Original processing notes: From reference gene primer amplification, estimates of nucleated cell counts were derived. TCRdb's copy holds only in-frame clones and misses some; the assay was immunoSEQ multiplex PCR. The V and J calls and clone size are taken from that table; D and trimming were inferred from the DNA. The sample has about 210,000 clones, roughly 80% seen once; the top ten hold 2% to 3%. V gave up 4 bases and J gave up 4 bases, with 16 bases separating them. The CDR3 loop spans 15 amino acids. Germline CDR1 reads MNHEY; CDR2 reads SVGAGI. The specimen was peripheral blood. The chain has TRBV6-5 and TRBJ1-2; D unresolved. The sequence was collected from a woman aged 40-49 years with active or convalescent COVID-19. CDR3 loop: CASSSYSGTFYGYTF. Here the CDR3 DNA reads TGTGCCAGCAGTTCTTACTCGGGAACCTTCTATGGCTACACCTTC.